This T cell receptor (beta chain) was captured in a study of blood T cell repertoires in COVID-19. About the research overall: The analysed material was cDNA or gDNA that came from T cells, B-cell-depleted T cells, or PBMCs.

CDR3 length: 15 residues. V dropped 6 bases and J dropped 8 bases, with 22 bases sitting between them. In germline, CDR1 is MDHEN, CDR2 SYDVKM. Study processing details: Estimates of nucleated cell counts were drawn from the amplification of reference gene primers. Profiled with immunoSEQ multiplex PCR; TCRdb holds only in-frame clones, not every one. Clone size and V and J calls were adopted from that table, with D and trimming inferred from the DNA. The sample lists roughly 410,000 clones; about 91% were seen once. The receptor was isolated from a woman between 40 and 55 years old with COVID-19, enrolled during active disease. The specimen sequenced was peripheral blood. The V call is TRBV28, the J call TRBJ1-2; D possibly corresponds to TRBD1 (5 bases). CDR3 sequence: CASSRPGFGGGGYTF. As DNA, the CDR3 is TGTGCCAGCAGCCGTCCGGGGTTTGGGGGAGGAGGCTACACCTTC.